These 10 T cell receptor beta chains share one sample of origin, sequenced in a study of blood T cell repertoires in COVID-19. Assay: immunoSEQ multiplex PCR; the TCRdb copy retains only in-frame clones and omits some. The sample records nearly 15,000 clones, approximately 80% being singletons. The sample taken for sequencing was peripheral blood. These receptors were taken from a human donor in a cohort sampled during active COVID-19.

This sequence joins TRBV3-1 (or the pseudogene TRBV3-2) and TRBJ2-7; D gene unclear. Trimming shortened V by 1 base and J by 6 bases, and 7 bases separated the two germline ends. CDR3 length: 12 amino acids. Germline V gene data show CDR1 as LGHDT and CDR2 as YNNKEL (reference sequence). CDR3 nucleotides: TGTGCCAGCAGCCAAGGATTCGGCGAGCAGTACTTC. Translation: CASSQGFGEQYF.

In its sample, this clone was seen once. CDR3 in DNA: TGCGCCAGCAGCTCGGATACTAGGTCAGATACGCAGTATTTT. Its translation is CASSSDTRSDTQYF. This chain connects TRBV5-1 to TRBJ2-3; D possibly corresponds to TRBD2 (5 bases). Germline values: CDR1 SGHRS, CDR2 YFSETQ. This CDR3 is 14 amino acids long. The ends were cut back, 3 bases at V and 4 bases at J, with 12 bases in the middle. The entire variable domain, with the rest obtained from reference TRBV5-1 and TRBJ2-3, is as follows: KAGVTQTPRYLIKTRGQQVTLSCSPISGHRSVSWYQQTPGQGLQFLFEYFSETQRNKGNFPGRFSGRQFSNSRSEMNVSTLELGDSALYLCASSSDTRSDTQYFGPGTRLTVL.

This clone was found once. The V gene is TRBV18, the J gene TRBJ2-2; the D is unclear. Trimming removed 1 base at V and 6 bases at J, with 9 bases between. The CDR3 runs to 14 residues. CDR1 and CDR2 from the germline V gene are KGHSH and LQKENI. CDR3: CASSPRGRSGELFF. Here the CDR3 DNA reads TGTGCCAGCTCACCACGCGGAAGGTCCGGGGAGCTGTTTTTT.

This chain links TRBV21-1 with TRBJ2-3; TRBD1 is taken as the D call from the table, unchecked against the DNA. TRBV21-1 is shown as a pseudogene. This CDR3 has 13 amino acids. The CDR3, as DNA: TGTGCCAGCAGCAAAATATGGGGACAGGGCAAGTATTTT. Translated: CASSKIWGQGKYF.

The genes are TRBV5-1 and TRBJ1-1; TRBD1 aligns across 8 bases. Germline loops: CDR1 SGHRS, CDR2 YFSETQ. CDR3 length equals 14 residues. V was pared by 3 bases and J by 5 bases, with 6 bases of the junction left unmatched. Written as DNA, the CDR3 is TGCGCCAGCAGCTCCCCGGGACAGGTAACTGAAGCTTTCTTT. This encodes CASSSPGQVTEAFF.

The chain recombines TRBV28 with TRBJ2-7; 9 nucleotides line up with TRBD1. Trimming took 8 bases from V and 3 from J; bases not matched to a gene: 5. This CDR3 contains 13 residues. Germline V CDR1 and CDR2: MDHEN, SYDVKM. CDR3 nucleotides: TGTGCCAGCTGCACAGGGGGCCACTACGAGCAGTACTTC. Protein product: CASCTGGHYEQYF.

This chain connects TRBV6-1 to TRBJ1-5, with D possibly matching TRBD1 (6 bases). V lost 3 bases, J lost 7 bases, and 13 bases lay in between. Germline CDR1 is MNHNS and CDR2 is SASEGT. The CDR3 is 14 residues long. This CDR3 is CASSEGASSQPQHF. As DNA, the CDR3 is TGTGCCAGCAGTGAGGGGGCGTCTAGCCAGCCCCAGCATTTT.

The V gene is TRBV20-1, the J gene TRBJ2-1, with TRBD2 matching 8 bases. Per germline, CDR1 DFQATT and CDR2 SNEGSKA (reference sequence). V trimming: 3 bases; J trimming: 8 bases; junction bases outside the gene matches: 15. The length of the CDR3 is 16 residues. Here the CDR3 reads CSASNPGRAGGDEQFF. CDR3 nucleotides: TGCAGTGCTAGTAACCCCGGGAGGGCCGGTGGGGATGAGCAGTTCTTC.

CDR3 residues: CSASGGRVEQYF. In nucleotides, the CDR3 is TGCAGTGCCAGTGGGGGGCGCGTCGAGCAGTACTTC. The chain is built from TRBV20-1 and TRBJ2-7; either TRBD1 or TRBD2 may fit D (6 bases each). This CDR3 has 12 residues. The V gene lost 6 bases and the J gene lost 6 bases, with 15 bases spanning the gap. CDR1 and CDR2 (germline): DFQATT, SNEGSKA (reference sequence).

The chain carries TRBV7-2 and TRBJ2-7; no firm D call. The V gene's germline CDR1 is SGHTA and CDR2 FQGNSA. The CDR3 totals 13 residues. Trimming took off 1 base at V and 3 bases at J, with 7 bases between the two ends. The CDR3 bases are TGTGCCAGCAGCTTAGGGGCTAACTACGAGCAGTACTTC. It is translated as CASSLGANYEQYF.